This T cell receptor (beta chain) was sequenced in a study of identical twins. One entry per CDR3 protein results from TCRdb running MiXCR on the 5' RACE reads. The table records around 670,000 distinct CDR3 sequences, 6.1% of them present only once. V was cut by 1 base and J by 9 bases, with 16 bases left in between. Germline CDR1 SGHAT, CDR2 FQNNGV. There are 15 residues in the CDR3. This clonotype was counted a few times. V is TRBV11-2 and J is TRBJ2-1, with TRBD2 as a possible D gene (6 bases). The sequenced material came from naive T cells sorted from blood. The origin of this receptor is a young man in good health. CDR3 residues: CASSLGSLGRGEQFF. In DNA form, the CDR3 reads TGTGCCAGCAGCTTAGGGAGCCTGGGGCGGGGTGAGCAGTTCTTC. The entire variable domain, with the rest obtained from reference TRBV11-2 and TRBJ2-1, is as follows: EAGVAQSPRYKIIEKRQSVAFWCNPISGHATLYWYQQILGQGPKLLIQFQNNGVVDDSQLPKDRFSAERLKGVDSTLKIQPAKLEDSAVYLCASSLGSLGRGEQFFGPGTRLTVL.